This T cell receptor (beta chain) emerged from a study of tumor-infiltrating lymphocytes in primary liver carcinoma. Study at large: Patients were men and women aged 30 to 69 years.

As for this clonotype: No antigen is known for it.

Study-level points and caveats: It was in tumors, not blood, that the top-250-clone fraction was significantly higher (p = 0.039). Tumor-adjacent and tumor-blood pairs showed less overlap than tumor region pairs.

Blood RNA came from unsorted whole blood; germline DNA was also extracted. Per germline, CDR1 SGHAT and CDR2 FQNNGV. The CDR3 is 16 amino acids. V was clipped by 0 bases and J by 4 bases, with 12 bases between them. With roughly 500 ng total RNA as template and a constant-region primer, TCR beta cDNA was made. Three-round nested multiplex PCR performed with slightly modified ARM-PCR produced the TCR beta libraries. Rounds one and two of PCR, each of roughly 11 cycles, were primed with TRBV1-TRBV30 forward primers and a C-beta reverse primer. TCRdb itself ran the multiplex PCR reads through MiXCR, one entry per CDR3 protein. The table shows some 200,000 distinct CDR3 sequences, with less than 75% occurring only once.

Specimen: peripheral blood. The clonotype was recovered from a woman aged 55-69 years with primary liver carcinoma and hepatitis B virus infection. The gene calls are TRBV11-2 and TRBJ2-2; no definite D call. The CDR3: CASSLEWKRGTGELFF. The CDR3 DNA follows: TGTGCCAGCAGCTTAGAATGGAAGCGAGGCACCGGGGAGCTGTTTTTT.